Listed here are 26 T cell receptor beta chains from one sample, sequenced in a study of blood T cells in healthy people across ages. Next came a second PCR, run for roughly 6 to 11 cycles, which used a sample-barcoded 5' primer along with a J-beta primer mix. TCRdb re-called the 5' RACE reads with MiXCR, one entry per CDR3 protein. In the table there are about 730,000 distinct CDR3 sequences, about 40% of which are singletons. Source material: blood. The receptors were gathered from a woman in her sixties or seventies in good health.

The CDR3 region is CASREIQETQYF. DNA for the CDR3: TGTGCCAGCCGGGAGATCCAAGAGACCCAGTACTTC. The V and J genes are TRBV2 and TRBJ2-5; D might be TRBD2 (6 bases). CDR3 length: 12 amino acids. CDR1 is SNHLY and CDR2 is FYNNEI in the germline V gene. V gave up 8 bases and J gave up 1 base, with 8 bases separating them. The full variable domain, with the rest looked up from reference TRBV2 and TRBJ2-5, is EPEVTQTPSHQVTQMGQEVILRCVPISNHLYFYWYRQILGQKVEFLVSFYNNEISEKSEIFDDQFSVERPDGSNFTLKIRSTKLEDSAMYFCASREIQETQYFGPGTRLLVL.

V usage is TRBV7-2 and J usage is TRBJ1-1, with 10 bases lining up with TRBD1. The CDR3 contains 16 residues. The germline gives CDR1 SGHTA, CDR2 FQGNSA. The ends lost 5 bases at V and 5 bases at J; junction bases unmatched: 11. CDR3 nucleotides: TGTGCCAGCAGCCGAGAGAAGGGACAGGGGAGAACTGAAGCTTTCTTT. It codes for CASSREKGQGRTEAFF.

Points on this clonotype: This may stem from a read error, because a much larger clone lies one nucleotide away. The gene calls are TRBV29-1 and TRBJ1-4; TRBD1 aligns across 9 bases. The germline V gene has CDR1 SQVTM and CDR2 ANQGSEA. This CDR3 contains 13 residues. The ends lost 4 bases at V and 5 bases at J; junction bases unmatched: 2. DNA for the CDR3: TGCAGCGTTGCCGGGACAGGGAATGAAAAACTGTTTTTT. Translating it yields CSVAGTGNEKLFF.

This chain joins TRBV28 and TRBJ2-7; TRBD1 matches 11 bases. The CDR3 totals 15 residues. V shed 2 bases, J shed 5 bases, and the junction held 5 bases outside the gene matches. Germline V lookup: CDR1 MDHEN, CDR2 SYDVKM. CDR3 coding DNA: TGTGCCAGCAGTTTAATGGGACAGGGGGTCGACGAGCAGTACTTC. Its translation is CASSLMGQGVDEQYF.

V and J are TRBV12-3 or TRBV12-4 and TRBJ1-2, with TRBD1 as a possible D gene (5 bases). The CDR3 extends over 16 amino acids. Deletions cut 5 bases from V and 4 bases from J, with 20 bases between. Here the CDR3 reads CASSPRDAGAPYGYTF. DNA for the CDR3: TGTGCCAGCAGTCCCAGGGACGCCGGGGCCCCCTATGGCTACACCTTC.

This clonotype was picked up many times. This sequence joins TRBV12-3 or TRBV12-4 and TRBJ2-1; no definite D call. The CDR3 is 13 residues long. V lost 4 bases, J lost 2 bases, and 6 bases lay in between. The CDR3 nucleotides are TGTGCCAGCAGTTATGGGACCTACAATGAGCAGTTCTTC. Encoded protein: CASSYGTYNEQFF.

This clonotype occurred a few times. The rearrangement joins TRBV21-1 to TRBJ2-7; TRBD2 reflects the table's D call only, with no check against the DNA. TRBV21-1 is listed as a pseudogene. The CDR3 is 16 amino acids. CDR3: CASSKAGLAGYYEQYF. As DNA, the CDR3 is TGTGCCAGCAGCAAAGCGGGACTAGCGGGGTACTACGAGCAGTACTTC.

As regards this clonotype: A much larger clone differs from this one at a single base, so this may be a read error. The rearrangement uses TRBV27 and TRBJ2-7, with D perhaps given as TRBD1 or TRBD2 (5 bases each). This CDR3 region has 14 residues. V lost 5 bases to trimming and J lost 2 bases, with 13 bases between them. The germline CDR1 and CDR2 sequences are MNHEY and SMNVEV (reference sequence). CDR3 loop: CASSVERGPYEQYF. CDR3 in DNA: TGTGCCAGCAGTGTTGAGAGGGGCCCCTACGAGCAGTACTTC.

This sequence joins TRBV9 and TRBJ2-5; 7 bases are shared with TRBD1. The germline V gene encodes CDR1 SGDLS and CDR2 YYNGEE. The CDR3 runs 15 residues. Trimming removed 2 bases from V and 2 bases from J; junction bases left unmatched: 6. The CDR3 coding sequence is TGTGCCAGCAGCGTCCAGGACAGGCCGCAAGAGACCCAGTACTTC. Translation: CASSVQDRPQETQYF.

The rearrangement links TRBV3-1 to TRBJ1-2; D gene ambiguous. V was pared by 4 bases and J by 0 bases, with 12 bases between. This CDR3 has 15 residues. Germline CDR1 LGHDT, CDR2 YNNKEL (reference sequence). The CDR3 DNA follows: TGTGCCAGCAGCCCACGGACTGAGGCTAACTATGGCTACACCTTC. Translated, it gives CASSPRTEANYGYTF.

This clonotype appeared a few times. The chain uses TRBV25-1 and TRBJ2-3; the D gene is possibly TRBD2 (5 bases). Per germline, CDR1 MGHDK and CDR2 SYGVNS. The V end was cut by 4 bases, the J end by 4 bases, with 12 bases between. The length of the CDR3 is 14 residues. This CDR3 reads CASSVNIGADTQYF. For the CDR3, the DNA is TGTGCCAGCAGTGTAAATATCGGGGCAGATACGCAGTATTTT.

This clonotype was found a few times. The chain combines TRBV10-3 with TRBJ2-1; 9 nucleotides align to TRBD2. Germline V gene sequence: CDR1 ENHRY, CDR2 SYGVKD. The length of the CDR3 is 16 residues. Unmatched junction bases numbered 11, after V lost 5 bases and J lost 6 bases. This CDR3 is CAISSSRAGGPNEQFF. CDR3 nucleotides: TGTGCCATCAGTTCGAGCCGGGCGGGAGGGCCCAATGAGCAGTTCTTC.

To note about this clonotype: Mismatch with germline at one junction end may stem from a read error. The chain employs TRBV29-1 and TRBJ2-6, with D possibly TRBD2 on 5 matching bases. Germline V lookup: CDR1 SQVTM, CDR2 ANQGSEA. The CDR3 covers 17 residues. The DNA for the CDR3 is TGCAGCGTCGAAGAAGGACTTACCATCTCTGGGGCCAACGTCCTGACTTTC. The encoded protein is CSVEEGLTISGANVLTF.

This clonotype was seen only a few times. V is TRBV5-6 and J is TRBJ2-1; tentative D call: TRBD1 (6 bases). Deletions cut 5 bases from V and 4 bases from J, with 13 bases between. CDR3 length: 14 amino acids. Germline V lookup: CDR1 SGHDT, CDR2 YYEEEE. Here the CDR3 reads CASSPQGRYNEQFF. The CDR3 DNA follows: TGTGCCAGCAGTCCACAGGGTCGGTACAATGAGCAGTTCTTC.

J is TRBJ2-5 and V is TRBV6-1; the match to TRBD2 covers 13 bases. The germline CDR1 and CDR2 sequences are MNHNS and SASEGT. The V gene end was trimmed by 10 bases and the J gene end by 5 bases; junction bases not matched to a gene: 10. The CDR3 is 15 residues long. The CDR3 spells CAIERLAGGGETQYF. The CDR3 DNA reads TGTGCCATCGAGAGACTAGCGGGAGGCGGGGAGACCCAGTACTTC.

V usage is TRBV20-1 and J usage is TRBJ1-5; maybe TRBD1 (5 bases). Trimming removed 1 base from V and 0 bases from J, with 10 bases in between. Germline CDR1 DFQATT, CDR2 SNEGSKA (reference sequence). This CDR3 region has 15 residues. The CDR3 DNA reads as TGCAGTGCTAGAGCCGGGACCGATAGCAATCAGCCCCAGCATTTT. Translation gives CSARAGTDSNQPQHF.

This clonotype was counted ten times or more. This chain's CDR3 is CSATGTSGPYEQYF. As DNA, the CDR3 is TGCAGCGCCACTGGGACTAGCGGCCCCTACGAGCAGTACTTC. This chain uses TRBV29-1 with TRBJ2-7, with 11 positions matching TRBD2. J lost 2 bases, V lost 7 bases, and 7 bases had no gene match. This CDR3 contains 14 residues. Germline values: CDR1 SQVTM, CDR2 ANQGSEA.

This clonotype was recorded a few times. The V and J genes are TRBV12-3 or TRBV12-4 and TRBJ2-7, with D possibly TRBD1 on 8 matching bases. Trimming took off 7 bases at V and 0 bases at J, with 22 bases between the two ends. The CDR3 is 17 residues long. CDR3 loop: CASTSGGRGRSSYEQYF. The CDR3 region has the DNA TGTGCCAGCACCTCGGGAGGCAGGGGGCGTTCCTCCTACGAGCAGTACTTC.

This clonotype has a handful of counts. DNA for the CDR3: TGTGCCTTTCGGGCGCAGGGGTCCAACGAGCAGTACTTC. Translated: CAFRAQGSNEQYF. This chain joins TRBV13 and TRBJ2-7, with TRBD1 as a possible D gene (6 bases). Trimming stripped 11 bases from V and 5 bases from J, with 19 bases between. CDR1 is PRHDT, CDR2 FYEKMQ, per germline (reference sequence). The CDR3 sequence is 13 residues long.

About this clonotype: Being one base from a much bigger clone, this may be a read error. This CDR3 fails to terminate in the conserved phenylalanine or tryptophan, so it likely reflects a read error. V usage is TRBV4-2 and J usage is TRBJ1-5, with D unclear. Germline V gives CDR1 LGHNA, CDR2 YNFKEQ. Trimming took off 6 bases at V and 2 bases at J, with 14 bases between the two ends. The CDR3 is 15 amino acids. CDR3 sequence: CASREDPGGNQPQHL. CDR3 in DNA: TGTGCCAGCAGAGAGGACCCGGGAGGCAATCAGCCCCAGCATTTA.

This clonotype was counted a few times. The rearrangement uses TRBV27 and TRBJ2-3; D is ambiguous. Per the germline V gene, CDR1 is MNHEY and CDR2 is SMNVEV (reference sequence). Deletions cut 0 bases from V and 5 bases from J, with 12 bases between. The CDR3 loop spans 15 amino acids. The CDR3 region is CASSLSVLVGDTQYF. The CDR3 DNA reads TGTGCCAGCAGTTTATCGGTTCTTGTAGGAGATACGCAGTATTTT.

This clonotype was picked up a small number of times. The CDR3 DNA reads as TGTGCCACCAGTGATTCTCCTCAGACAGATACGCAGTATTTT. As protein: CATSDSPQTDTQYF. The genes are TRBV24-1 and TRBJ2-3; D is ambiguous. The CDR3 has 14 residues. The germline V and J ends were trimmed by 2 bases and 3 bases, with 8 bases remaining between them. Looked up from germline, CDR1 is KGHDR and CDR2 is SFDVKD.

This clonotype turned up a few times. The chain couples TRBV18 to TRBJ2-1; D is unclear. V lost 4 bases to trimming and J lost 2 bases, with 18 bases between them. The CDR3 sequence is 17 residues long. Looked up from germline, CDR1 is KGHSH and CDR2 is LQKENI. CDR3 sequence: CASSHNTPRATYNEQFF. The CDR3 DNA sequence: TGTGCCAGCTCACACAACACACCCCGGGCAACCTACAATGAGCAGTTCTTC.

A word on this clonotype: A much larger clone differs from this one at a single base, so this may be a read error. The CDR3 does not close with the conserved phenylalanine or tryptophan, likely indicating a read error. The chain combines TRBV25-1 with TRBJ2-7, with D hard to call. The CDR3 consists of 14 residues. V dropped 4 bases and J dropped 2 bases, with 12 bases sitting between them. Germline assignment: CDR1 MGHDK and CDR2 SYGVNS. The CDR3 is CASSARGRTYEQYL. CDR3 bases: TGTGCCAGCAGTGCCCGCGGCAGAACCTACGAGCAGTACTTA.

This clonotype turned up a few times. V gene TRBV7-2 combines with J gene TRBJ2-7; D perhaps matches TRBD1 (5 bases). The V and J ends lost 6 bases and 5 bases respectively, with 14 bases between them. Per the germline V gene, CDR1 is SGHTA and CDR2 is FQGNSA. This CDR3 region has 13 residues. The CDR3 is CASSIQTEHEQYF. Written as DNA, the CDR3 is TGTGCCAGCAGTATTCAGACAGAACACGAGCAGTACTTC.

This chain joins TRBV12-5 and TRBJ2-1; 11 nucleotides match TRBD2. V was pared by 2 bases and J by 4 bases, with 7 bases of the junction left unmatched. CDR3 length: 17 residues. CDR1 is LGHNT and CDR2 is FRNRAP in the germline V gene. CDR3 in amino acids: CASGLQLTSGGYNEQFF. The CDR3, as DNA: TGTGCTAGTGGTTTGCAGTTAACTAGCGGGGGTTACAATGAGCAGTTCTTC.